The clone carrying this T cell receptor beta chain has a single count. The same CDR3 arises from other DNA sequences in this sample as well. The assay was immunoSEQ multiplex PCR, and TCRdb's table has in-frame clones only and misses some. The sample lists tens of thousands of clones, 93% seen once, with around 0.58% in the top ten. This sample was included in a study of T cell changes during pregnancy in multiple sclerosis. The input for sequencing was CD4+ T cells from peripheral blood mononuclear cells, taken in the third trimester of pregnancy. The clonotype comes from a female donor with multiple sclerosis, enrolled in a pregnancy study.

The CDR3 loop reads CASSLALAVGYQETQYF. Here the CDR3 DNA reads TGCGCCAGCAGCTTGGCCCTAGCGGTGGGGTACCAAGAGACCCAGTACTTC. The J gene is TRBJ2-5, the V gene TRBV5-1, with 7 bases matching TRBD2. CDR3 length equals 17 residues. CDR1 is SGHRS, CDR2 YFSETQ, per germline. Germline trimming cut 0 bases from V and 0 bases from J; bases unmatched to any gene: 8.